This TCR beta chain was recovered during a study of vaccination effects on CD4 cells after COVID-19. In regard to this clone: What it recognizes is unknown.

The table came from immunoSEQ multiplex PCR; TCRdb's copy has only in-frame clones and leaves some out. The data hold about 70,000 clones, with approximately 71% observed a single time. Cultured cells yielded isolated CD4+ T cells after 10 to 11 days. V lost 6 bases and J lost 1; bases outside the gene matches: 6. Germline V lookup: CDR1 SNHLY, CDR2 FYNNEI. The CDR3 spans 15 residues. This chain links TRBV2 with TRBJ2-3; TRBD1 agrees at 8 bases. This TCR was sampled from a human donor who received a COVID-19 vaccine. The specimen was CD4+ T cells from PBMCs cultured without peptide, collected before COVID-19 vaccination. This chain's CDR3 is CASSGDRSRTDTQYF. The CDR3, as DNA: TGTGCCAGCAGCGGGGACAGGAGCCGCACAGATACGCAGTATTTT.